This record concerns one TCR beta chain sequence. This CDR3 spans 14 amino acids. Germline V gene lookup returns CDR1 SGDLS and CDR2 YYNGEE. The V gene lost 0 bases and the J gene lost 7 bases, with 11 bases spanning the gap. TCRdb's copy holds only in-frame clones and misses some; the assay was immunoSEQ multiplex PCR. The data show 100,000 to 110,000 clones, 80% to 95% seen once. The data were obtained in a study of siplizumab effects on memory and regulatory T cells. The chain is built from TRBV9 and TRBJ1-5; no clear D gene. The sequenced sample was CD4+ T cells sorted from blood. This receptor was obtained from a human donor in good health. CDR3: CASSVEGMGQPQHF. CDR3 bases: TGTGCCAGCAGCGTAGAAGGGATGGGGCAGCCCCAGCATTTT.